This entry concerns a single TCR beta chain. The antigen remains undetermined. This table comes from immunoSEQ multiplex PCR, and its TCRdb copy is limited to in-frame clones, with some not included. The table has about 78,000 clones, 80% to 85% seen once. The data were taken from a study of T cell responses to AZD1222 COVID-19 vaccine. Study-level results: Donors, mostly white British, included more females; clonal diversity was possibly underestimated.

Per germline, CDR1 SGDLS and CDR2 YYNGEE. CDR3 length equals 17 residues. Trimming took off 0 bases at V and 0 bases at J, with 10 bases between the two ends. V and J are TRBV9 and TRBJ1-6; maybe TRBD1 (5 bases). This sequence was found in an adult in good health. The input for sequencing was peripheral blood, taken on day 0 of AZD1222 vaccination. This chain's CDR3 is CASSVGGGSSYNSPLHF. The CDR3 nucleotides read TGTGCCAGCAGCGTAGGGGGCGGAAGCTCCTATAATTCACCCCTCCACTTT.